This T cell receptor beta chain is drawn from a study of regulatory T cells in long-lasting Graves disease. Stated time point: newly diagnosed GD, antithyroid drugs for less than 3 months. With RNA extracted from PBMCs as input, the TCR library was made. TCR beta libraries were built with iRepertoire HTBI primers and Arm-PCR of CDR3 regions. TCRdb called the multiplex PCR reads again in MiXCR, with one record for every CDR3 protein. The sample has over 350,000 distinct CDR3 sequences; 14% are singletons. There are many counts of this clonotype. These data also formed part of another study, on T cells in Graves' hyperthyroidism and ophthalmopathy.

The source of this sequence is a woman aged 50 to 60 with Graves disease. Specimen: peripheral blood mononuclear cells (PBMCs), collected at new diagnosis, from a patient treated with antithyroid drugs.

The CDR3 sequence: CASSALAGVGNEQFF. The CDR3 nucleotides read TGTGCCAGCAGCGCCCTAGCGGGAGTCGGTAATGAGCAGTTCTTC. The rearrangement links TRBV28 to TRBJ2-1, with 10 bases that match TRBD2. This CDR3 contains 15 residues. J gave up 7 bases and V 6 bases, and 9 bases lay outside the gene matches. From germline, CDR1 is MDHEN and CDR2 SYDVKM.